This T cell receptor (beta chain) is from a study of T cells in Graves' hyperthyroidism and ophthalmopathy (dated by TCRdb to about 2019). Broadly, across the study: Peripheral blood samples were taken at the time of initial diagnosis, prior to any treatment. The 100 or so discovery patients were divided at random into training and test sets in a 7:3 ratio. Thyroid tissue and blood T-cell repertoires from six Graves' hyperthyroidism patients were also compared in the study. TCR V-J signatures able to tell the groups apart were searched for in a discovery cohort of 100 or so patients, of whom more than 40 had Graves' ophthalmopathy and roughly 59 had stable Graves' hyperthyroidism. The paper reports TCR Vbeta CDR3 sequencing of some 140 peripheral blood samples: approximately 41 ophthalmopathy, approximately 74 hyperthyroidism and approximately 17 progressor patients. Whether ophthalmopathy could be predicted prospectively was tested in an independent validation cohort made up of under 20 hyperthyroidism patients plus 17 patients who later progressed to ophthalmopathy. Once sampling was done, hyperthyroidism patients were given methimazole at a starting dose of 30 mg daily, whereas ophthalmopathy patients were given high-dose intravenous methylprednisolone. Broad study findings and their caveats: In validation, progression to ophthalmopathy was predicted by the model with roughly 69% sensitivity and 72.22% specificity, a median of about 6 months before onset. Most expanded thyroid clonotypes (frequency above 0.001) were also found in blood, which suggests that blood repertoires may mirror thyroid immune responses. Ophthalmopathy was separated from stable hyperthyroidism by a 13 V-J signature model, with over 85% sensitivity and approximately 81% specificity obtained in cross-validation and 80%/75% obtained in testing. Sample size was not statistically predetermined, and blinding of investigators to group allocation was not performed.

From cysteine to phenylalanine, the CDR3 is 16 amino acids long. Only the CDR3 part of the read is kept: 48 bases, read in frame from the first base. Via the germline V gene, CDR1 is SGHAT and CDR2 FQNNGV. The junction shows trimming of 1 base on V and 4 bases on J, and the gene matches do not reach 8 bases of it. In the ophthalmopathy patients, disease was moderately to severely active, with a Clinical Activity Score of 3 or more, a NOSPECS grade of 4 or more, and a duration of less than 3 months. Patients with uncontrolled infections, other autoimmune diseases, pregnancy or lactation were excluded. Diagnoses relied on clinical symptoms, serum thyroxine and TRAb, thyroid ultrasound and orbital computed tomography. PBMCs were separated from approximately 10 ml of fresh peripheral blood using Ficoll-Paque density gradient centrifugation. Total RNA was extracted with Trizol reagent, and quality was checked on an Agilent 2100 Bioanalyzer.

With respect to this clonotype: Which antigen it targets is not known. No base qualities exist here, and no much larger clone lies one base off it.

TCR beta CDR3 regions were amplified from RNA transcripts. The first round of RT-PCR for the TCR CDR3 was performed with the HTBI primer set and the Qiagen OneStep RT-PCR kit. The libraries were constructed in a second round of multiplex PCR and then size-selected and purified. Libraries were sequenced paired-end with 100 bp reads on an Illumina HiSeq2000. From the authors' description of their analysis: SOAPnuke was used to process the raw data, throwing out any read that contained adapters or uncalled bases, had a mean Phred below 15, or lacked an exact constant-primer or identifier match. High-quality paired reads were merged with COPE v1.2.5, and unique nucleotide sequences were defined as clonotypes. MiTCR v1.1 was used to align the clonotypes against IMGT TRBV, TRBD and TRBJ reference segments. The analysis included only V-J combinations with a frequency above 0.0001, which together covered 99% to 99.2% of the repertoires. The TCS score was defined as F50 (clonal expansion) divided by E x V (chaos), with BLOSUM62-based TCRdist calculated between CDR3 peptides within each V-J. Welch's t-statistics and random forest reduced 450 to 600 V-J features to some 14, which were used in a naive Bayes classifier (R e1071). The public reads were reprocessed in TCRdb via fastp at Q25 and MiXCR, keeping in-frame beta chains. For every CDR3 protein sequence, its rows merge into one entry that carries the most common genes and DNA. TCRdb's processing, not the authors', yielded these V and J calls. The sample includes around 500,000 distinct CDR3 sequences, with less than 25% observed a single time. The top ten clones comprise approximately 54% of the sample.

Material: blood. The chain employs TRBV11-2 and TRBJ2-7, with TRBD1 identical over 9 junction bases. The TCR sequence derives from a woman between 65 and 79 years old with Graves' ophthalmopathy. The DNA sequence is TGTGCCAGCAGCTTAGTCCCGGGACAGGGTATATACGAGCAGTACTTC. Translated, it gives CASSLVPGQGIYEQYF.